The present T cell receptor (beta chain) was sequenced within a study of response to subunit inactivated influenza vaccine. Germline V gene data show CDR1 as DFQATT and CDR2 as SNEGSKA (reference sequence). CDR3 length equals 14 residues. V was clipped by 3 bases and J by 0 bases; unmatched bases: 1. Study conclusions and caveats: After each seasonal influenza vaccination, few new T cells are recruited, the authors suggested.

TCRdb reprocessed the RT-PCR reads via MiXCR and lists one record per CDR3 protein. The sample lists 450,000 to 600,000 distinct CDR3 sequences, roughly 7.9% seen once, with around 13% in the top ten. This clonotype was seen many times. Its antigen is currently unknown. The receptor comes from a man between 45 and 75 years old who received an inactivated influenza vaccine. The chain joins TRBV20-1 to TRBJ1-1; 10 bases match TRBD1. Here the sequenced sample was PBMCs from blood, taken less than 30 months after vaccination. The CDR3 spells CSARTGGLNTEAFF. The DNA for the CDR3 is TGCAGTGCTAGGACAGGGGGCTTGAACACTGAAGCTTTCTTT.